Below, 21 T cell receptor beta chains from the same sample are listed, as sequenced in a study of blood T cell repertoires in COVID-19. Some clones are missing from TCRdb's copy, which holds only in-frame ones; the method was immunoSEQ multiplex PCR. The sample lists almost 250,000 clones, 70% to 90% occurring once. Sequenced: PBMCs or T cells enriched from blood (not recorded which). All receptors derive from a woman aged 45-59 years who had recovered from COVID-19.

The chain combines TRBV2 with TRBJ2-2; D uncertain. Germline lookup yields CDR1 SNHLY and CDR2 FYNNEI. The CDR3 contains 13 residues. V gave up 7 bases and J gave up 5 bases, with 11 bases separating them. The DNA of the CDR3 is TGTGCCAGCAAGATACAAGTTACCGGGGAGCTGTTTTTT. Its protein is CASKIQVTGELFF. The variable domain in full, completed from reference TRBV2 and TRBJ2-2, reads EPEVTQTPSHQVTQMGQEVILRCVPISNHLYFYWYRQILGQKVEFLVSFYNNEISEKSEIFDDQFSVERPDGSNFTLKIRSTKLEDSAMYFCASKIQVTGELFFGEGSRLTVL.

The V gene is TRBV7-8, the J gene TRBJ1-3, with D perhaps matching TRBD1 (6 bases). This CDR3 comprises 17 residues. Germline loops: CDR1 SGHVS, CDR2 FQNEAQ. Trimming stripped 3 bases from V and 0 bases from J, with 15 bases between. The CDR3 region is CASSLTSGDYSGNTIYF. CDR3 in DNA: TGTGCCAGCAGCTTGACATCAGGGGATTACTCTGGAAACACCATATATTTT.

Details on this clone: Relative to the germline gene, one junction end is altered; a read error may explain this. The chain carries TRBV7-7 and TRBJ2-1, with TRBD1 matching over 7 bases. The CDR3 is 15 amino acids. Germline assignment: CDR1 SSHAT and CDR2 FNYEAQ (reference sequence). The CDR3 DNA reads as TGTGCTAGCAGCCCGGGACAGATTCCCTACAATGAGCAGTTCTTC. Its translation is CASSPGQIPYNEQFF. Complete variable domain (other parts from reference TRBV7-7 and TRBJ2-1): GAGVSQSPRYKVTKRGQDVTLRCDPISSHATLYWYQQALGQGPEFLTYFNYEAQPDKSGLPSDRFSAERPEGSISTLTIQRTEQRDSAMYRCASSPGQIPYNEQFFGPGTRLTVL.

This chain uses TRBV5-1 with TRBJ1-2; tentative D call: TRBD1 (5 bases). Deletions cut 0 bases from V and 7 bases from J, with 13 bases between. The CDR3 length is 14 residues. Germline V gives CDR1 SGHRS, CDR2 YFSETQ. CDR3 sequence reads: CASSLEARVGGYTF. CDR3 sequence (DNA): TGCGCCAGCAGCTTGGAAGCCAGGGTAGGTGGCTACACCTTC.

This chain joins TRBV24-1 and TRBJ2-3; 15 bases line up with TRBD2. The CDR3 runs 17 residues. J was trimmed by 6 bases and V by 4 bases; bases with no gene match: 7. Germline V gene data show CDR1 as KGHDR and CDR2 as SFDVKD. The CDR3 DNA reads TGTGCCACCAGTGACACGGGACTAGCGGGAGGATGGGATACGCAGTATTTT. Its protein product is CATSDTGLAGGWDTQYF.

The rearrangement uses TRBV28 and TRBJ2-7; 7 bases fit TRBD2. The CDR3 has 14 residues. The germline V gene has CDR1 MDHEN and CDR2 SYDVKM. V was clipped by 8 bases and J by 3 bases; unmatched bases: 10. The DNA for the CDR3 is TGTGCCAGCTCGAACCGGGCGGGAGTCTACGAGCAGTACTTC. Translated: CASSNRAGVYEQYF.

This clone appeared a few times. The CDR3 loop reads CASSLQGLAYEQYF. DNA of the CDR3: TGTGCCAGCAGCCTCCAGGGGCTCGCCTACGAGCAGTACTTC. The chain joins TRBV7-9 to TRBJ2-7; D perhaps matches TRBD1 (6 bases). The germline V and J ends were trimmed by 5 bases and 2 bases, with 13 bases remaining between them. Germline V gives CDR1 SEHNR, CDR2 FQNEAQ (reference sequence). CDR3 length equals 14 residues.

This chain connects TRBV5-6 to TRBJ1-3; D is uncertain. The germline V gene encodes CDR1 SGHDT and CDR2 YYEEEE. The CDR3 runs 15 residues. The germline V and J ends were trimmed by 1 base and 0 bases, with 8 bases remaining between them. The CDR3: CASSLPGISGNTIYF. CDR3 bases: TGTGCCAGCAGCTTGCCCGGGATCTCTGGAAACACCATATATTTT.

The rearrangement uses TRBV28 and TRBJ1-1; no reliable D call. Germline CDR1 and CDR2: MDHEN and SYDVKM. CDR3 length: 13 residues. Deletions cut 6 bases from V and 3 bases from J, with 11 bases between. This CDR3 reads CASSTSGYTEAFF. The CDR3 bases are TGTGCCAGCAGCACCTCGGGGTACACTGAAGCTTTCTTT.

The chain links TRBV7-3 to TRBJ1-5; D is uncertain. The V end was cut by 5 bases, the J end by 6 bases, with 11 bases between. This CDR3 has 13 amino acids. Looked up from germline, CDR1 is SGHTA and CDR2 is FQGTGA. The CDR3: CASSLDLSQPQHF. In DNA, the CDR3 is TGTGCCAGCAGCCTGGACTTGTCTCAGCCCCAGCATTTT.

J is TRBJ1-2 and V is TRBV28, with D maybe TRBD1 (6 bases). Germline V lookup: CDR1 MDHEN, CDR2 SYDVKM. This CDR3 has 14 residues. The V end was cut by 2 bases, the J end by 3 bases, with 10 bases between. The CDR3 protein is CASSLGRGYYGYTF. CDR3 in DNA: TGTGCCAGCAGTTTAGGCAGGGGTTACTATGGCTACACCTTC.

The chain joins TRBV14 to TRBJ1-2; the match to TRBD1 covers 8 bases. The germline V gene encodes CDR1 SGHDN and CDR2 FVKESK. The J segment lost 4 bases and the V segment lost 0 bases, leaving 4 bases of the junction unmatched. The CDR3 contains 15 residues. The CDR3 bases are TGTGCCAGCAGCCAAGATTGGCAGGGGGCCTATGGCTACACCTTC. This gives the protein CASSQDWQGAYGYTF.

The V and J genes are TRBV19 and TRBJ1-2; D uncertain. Germline V gene sequence: CDR1 LNHDA, CDR2 SQIVND (reference sequence). This CDR3 spans 13 amino acids. With 2 bases removed from V and 2 bases from J, the gap between germline ends came to 6 bases. The CDR3 spells CASSIPGNYGYTF. The CDR3 bases are TGTGCCAGTAGTATACCGGGAAACTATGGCTACACCTTC.

CDR3: CASSNRDRDQYF. The CDR3 nucleotides are TGTGCCAGCAGTAACCGGGACAGAGACCAGTACTTC. The rearrangement uses TRBV6-5 and TRBJ2-7, with TRBD1 matching 7 bases. V gave up 5 bases and J gave up 10 bases; unmatched junction bases: 8. Germline CDR1 reads MNHEY; CDR2 reads SVGAGI. The CDR3 sequence is 12 residues long.

V gene TRBV5-5 combines with J gene TRBJ2-7; 9 nucleotides align to TRBD2. CDR1 SGHKS and CDR2 YYEKEE come from the germline V gene (reference sequence). The CDR3 has 15 amino acids. V dropped 2 bases and J dropped 3; count of bases not matched to a gene: 6. The CDR3 sequence: CASSFGREGLYEQYF. CDR3 DNA sequence: TGTGCCAGCAGCTTTGGGCGGGAGGGACTCTACGAGCAGTACTTC.

This sequence joins TRBV5-6 and TRBJ2-3; TRBD1 aligns across 8 bases. The trim removed 0 bases at V and 7 bases at J, leaving 4 bases unmatched. CDR1 and CDR2 from the germline V gene are SGHDT and YYEEEE. The CDR3 totals 14 residues. CDR3 amino acids: CASSLGQGANTQYF. The CDR3, as DNA: TGTGCCAGCAGCTTGGGGCAGGGGGCTAATACGCAGTATTTT.

V is TRBV7-9 and J is TRBJ1-4; possibly TRBD1 for D (5 bases). The germline V gene has CDR1 SEHNR and CDR2 FQNEAQ (reference sequence). The V and J ends lost 10 bases and 7 bases respectively, with 25 bases between them. The CDR3 length is 16 residues. In nucleotides, the CDR3 is TGTGCCATCCACCCCGGGGGTTCCTCTGGGGGTGAAAAACTGTTTTTT. Encoded protein: CAIHPGGSSGGEKLFF.

This clone has a single count. The chain joins TRBV19 to TRBJ1-5; D call uncertain. Looked up from germline, CDR1 is LNHDA and CDR2 is SQIVND (reference sequence). The V end was cut by 2 bases, the J end by 6 bases, with 8 bases between. CDR3 length: 13 residues. The CDR3 is CASSISGAQPQHF. The DNA of the CDR3 is TGTGCCAGTAGTATATCGGGAGCTCAGCCCCAGCATTTT.

Worth noting for this clone: Germline and junction disagree at one end, which may indicate a read error. The chain joins TRBV19 to TRBJ2-5; 8 positions agree with TRBD2. In germline, CDR1 is LNHDA, CDR2 SQIVND (reference sequence). The CDR3 spans 16 residues. The CDR3 DNA is TGTGCCAGTAGTCTAGATTCGGCTAGCGGGTCCGAGACCCAGTACTTC. Its translation: CASSLDSASGSETQYF.

The V and J genes are TRBV4-3 and TRBJ2-1, with a tentative D call TRBD2 (5 bases). CDR3 length: 17 amino acids. Germline V gives CDR1 LGHNA, CDR2 YSLEER. Trimming took 1 base from V and 7 from J, leaving 20 bases between them. CDR3 region: CASSQGPRGPGANEQFF. CDR3 nucleotides: TGCGCCAGCAGCCAAGGACCGCGAGGGCCCGGTGCGAATGAGCAGTTCTTC.

This sequence joins TRBV6-2 or TRBV6-3 and TRBJ2-5; 9 positions match TRBD2. This CDR3 region has 15 residues. The germline V gene has CDR1 MNHEY and CDR2 SVGEGT. V lost 5 bases to trimming and J lost 1 base; unmatched junction nucleotides: 5. CDR3 loop: CASSVTSGVQETQYF. The CDR3 coding sequence is TGTGCCAGCAGTGTGACTAGCGGAGTCCAAGAGACCCAGTACTTC.